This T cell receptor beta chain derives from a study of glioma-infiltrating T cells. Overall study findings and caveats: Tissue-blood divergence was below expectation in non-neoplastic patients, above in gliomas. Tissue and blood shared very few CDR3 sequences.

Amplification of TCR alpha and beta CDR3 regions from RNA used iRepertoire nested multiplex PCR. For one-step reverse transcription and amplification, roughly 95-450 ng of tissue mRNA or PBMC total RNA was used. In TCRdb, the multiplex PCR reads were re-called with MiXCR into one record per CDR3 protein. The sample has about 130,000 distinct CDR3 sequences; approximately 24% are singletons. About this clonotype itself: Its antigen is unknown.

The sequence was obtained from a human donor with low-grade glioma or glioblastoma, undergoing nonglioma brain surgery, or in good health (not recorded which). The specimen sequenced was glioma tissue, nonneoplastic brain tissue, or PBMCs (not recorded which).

The CDR3 protein is CASRDSREQYV. In DNA, the CDR3 is TGTGCCAGCAGAGACAGCCGGGAGCAGTACGTC. The chain is built from TRBV27 and TRBJ2-7; perhaps TRBD1 as D (5 bases). The CDR3 has 11 residues. Trimming cost V 6 bases and J 7 bases, with 10 bases left between them. From germline, CDR1 is MNHEY and CDR2 SMNVEV (reference sequence).